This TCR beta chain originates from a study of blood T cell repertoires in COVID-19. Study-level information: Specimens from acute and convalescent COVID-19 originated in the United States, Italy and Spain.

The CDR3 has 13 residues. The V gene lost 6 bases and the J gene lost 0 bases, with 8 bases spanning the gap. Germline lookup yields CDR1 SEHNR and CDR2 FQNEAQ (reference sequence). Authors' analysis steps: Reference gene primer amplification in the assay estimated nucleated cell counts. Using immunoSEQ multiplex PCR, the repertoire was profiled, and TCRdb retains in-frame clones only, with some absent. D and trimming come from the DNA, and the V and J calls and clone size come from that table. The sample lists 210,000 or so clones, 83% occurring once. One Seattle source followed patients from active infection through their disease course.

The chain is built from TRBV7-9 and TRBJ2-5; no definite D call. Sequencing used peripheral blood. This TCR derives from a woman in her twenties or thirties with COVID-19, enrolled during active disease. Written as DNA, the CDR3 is TGTGCCAGCAGTCTACCGAACCAAGAGACCCAGTACTTC. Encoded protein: CASSLPNQETQYF.